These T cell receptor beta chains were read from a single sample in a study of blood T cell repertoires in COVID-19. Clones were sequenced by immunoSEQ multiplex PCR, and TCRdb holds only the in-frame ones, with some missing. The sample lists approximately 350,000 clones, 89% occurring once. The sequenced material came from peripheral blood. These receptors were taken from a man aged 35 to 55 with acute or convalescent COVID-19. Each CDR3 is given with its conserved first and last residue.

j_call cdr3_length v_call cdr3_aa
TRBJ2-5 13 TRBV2 CASNSPYQETQYF
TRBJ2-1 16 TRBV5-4 CASSLSLAGGAGRQFF
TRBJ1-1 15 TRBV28 CASSLSPLGGREAFF
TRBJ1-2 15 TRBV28 CASRDTGKWDYGYTF
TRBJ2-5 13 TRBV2 CASIRLDEETQYF
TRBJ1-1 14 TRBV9 CASSEWDRGTEAFF
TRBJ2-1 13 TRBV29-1 CSVDGPSQGEQFF
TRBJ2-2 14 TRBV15 CATSTRVNTGELFF
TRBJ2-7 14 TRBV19 CASSMQVNSYEQYF
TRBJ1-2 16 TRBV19 CASSIGPDRGPYGYTF
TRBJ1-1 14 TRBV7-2 CASSSGPGYTEAFF
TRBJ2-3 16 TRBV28 CASSPPVLAGEDTQYF
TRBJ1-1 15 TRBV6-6 CASPEYRVPDTEAFF
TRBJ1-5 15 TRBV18 CASSPRTGGNQPQHF
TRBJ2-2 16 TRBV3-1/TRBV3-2 CASSQARDRDTGELFF
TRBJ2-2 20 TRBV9 CASSHTGTSGRHSRTGELFF
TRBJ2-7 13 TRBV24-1 CATSGVPSYEQYF
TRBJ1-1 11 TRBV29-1 CSVHPGSEAFF
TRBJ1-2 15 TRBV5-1 CASRVGQGPDYGYTF
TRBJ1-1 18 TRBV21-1 CASSHNGQGREFDTEAFF
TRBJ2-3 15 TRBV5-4 CASSFQGAGTDTQYF
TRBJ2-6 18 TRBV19 CASSQRTVAYSGANVLTF
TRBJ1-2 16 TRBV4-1 CASSQGRGWGGYGYTF
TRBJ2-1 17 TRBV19 CASSIPRLAGDYNEQFF